This paragraph reports one TCR beta chain. The data originate from a study of control samples from healthy donors and cancer patients. The repertoire was sequenced with immunoSEQ multiplex PCR; TCRdb's copy has only in-frame clones and lacks some. The sample contains about 160,000 clones, approximately 96% of which appear only once. Sequencing was done on a sample of blood. This clonotype was sampled from a woman in her 40s in good health.

CDR3 loop: CASSSSGAPSDYTF. The CDR3 nucleotides are TGTGCCAGCAGTTCCTCCGGGGCCCCTAGTGACTACACCTTC. The chain combines TRBV6-5 with TRBJ1-2, with D possibly being TRBD1 (5 bases). The CDR3 runs 14 residues. V lost 4 bases to trimming and J lost 10 bases, with 19 bases between them. The V gene's germline CDR1 is MNHEY and CDR2 SVGAGI.